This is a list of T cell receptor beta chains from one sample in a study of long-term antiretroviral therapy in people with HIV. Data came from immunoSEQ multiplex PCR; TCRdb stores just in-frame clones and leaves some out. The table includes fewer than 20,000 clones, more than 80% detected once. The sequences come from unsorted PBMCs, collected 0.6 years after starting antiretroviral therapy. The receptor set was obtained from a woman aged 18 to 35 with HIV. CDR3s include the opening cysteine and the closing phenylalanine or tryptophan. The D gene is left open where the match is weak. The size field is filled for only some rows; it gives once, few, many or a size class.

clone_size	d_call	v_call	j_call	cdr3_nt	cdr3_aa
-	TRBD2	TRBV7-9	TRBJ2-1	TGTGCCAGCTGGGAGGGCACGCCTGAGCAGTTCTTC	CASWEGTPEQFF
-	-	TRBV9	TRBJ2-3	TGTGCCAGCAACCTACAGGGTTGGGCAGATACGCAGTATTTT	CASNLQGWADTQYF
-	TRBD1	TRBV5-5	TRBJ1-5	TGTGCCAGCAGCTTGGTCCCAGGGGGCCCACAGGAGCCCCAGCATTTT	CASSLVPGGPQEPQHF
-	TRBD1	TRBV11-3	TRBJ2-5	TGTGCCAGCAGCCAACAGGGGTTCCAAGAGACCCAGTACTTC	CASSQQGFQETQYF
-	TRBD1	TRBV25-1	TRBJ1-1	TGTGCCAGCAGTGCCTACAGGGGTGACAACACTGAAGCTTTCTTT	CASSAYRGDNTEAFF
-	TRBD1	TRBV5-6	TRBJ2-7	TGTGCCAGCAGCTCCGGGACAGGGAGCGACGAGCAGTACTTC	CASSSGTGSDEQYF
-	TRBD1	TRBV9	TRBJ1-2	TGTGCCAGCAGCGTAGAAGGGGGCCCCTCCTATGGCTACACCTTC	CASSVEGGPSYGYTF
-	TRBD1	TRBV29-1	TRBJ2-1	TGCAGCGCCGGGACAGGGGAGGAGGCTGAGCAGTTCTTC	CSAGTGEEAEQFF
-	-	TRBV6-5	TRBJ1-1	TGTGCCAGCAGTTCTCATCGTTCGGCTGAAGCTTTCTTT	CASSSHRSAEAFF
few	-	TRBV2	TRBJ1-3	TGTGCCAGCCTCAGGGACTCTGGAAACACCATATATTTT	CASLRDSGNTIYF